The 16 T cell receptor beta chains given below trace back to one sample, sequenced in a study of blood T cell repertoires in COVID-19. Repertoires were generated with immunoSEQ multiplex PCR, while TCRdb's copy carries only in-frame clones and drops some. The sample consists of 180,000 or so clones, more than 75% of them appearing once. The sequenced sample was peripheral blood. The receptors stem from a person aged 70 to 85 with COVID-19, enrolled during active disease.

This chain joins TRBV6-2 or TRBV6-3 and TRBJ1-1, with TRBD1 as a possible D gene (5 bases). Deletions cut 0 bases from V and 8 bases from J, with 13 bases between. Germline-derived CDR1 and CDR2 are MNHEY and SVGEGT. The CDR3 spans 14 residues. The CDR3 coding sequence is TGTGCCAGCAGTTACTCGGCAGGGAACAGGGAAGCTTTCTTT. Its protein is CASSYSAGNREAFF.

V is TRBV19 and J is TRBJ1-3; weak D call: TRBD1 (5 bases). The CDR3 sequence is 12 residues long. Germline V gene data show CDR1 as LNHDA and CDR2 as SQIVND (reference sequence). Between the trimmed V and J ends, which lost 5 bases and 6 bases, there was a span of 8 bases. CDR3 protein: CASSEGVNTIYF. CDR3 DNA: TGTGCCAGTAGTGAAGGGGTAAACACCATATATTTT.

The gene calls are TRBV7-8 and TRBJ2-1, with 8 positions matching TRBD2. This CDR3 contains 15 residues. In germline, CDR1 is SGHVS, CDR2 FQNEAQ. The ends lost 6 bases at V and 4 bases at J; junction bases unmatched: 8. The CDR3 sequence is CASRGGGGRYNEQFF. The CDR3 region has the DNA TGTGCCAGCAGAGGGGGGGGCGGGAGGTACAATGAGCAGTTCTTC.

The chain joins TRBV11-1 to TRBJ1-6, with 7 positions matching TRBD1. The length of the CDR3 is 16 residues. Germline trimming cut 6 bases from V and 4 bases from J; bases unmatched to any gene: 9. CDR1 and CDR2 (germline): SGHAT, FQDESV (reference sequence). The CDR3: CASSPRQGEYNSPLHF. The CDR3 DNA reads TGTGCCAGCAGTCCGCGACAGGGCGAATATAATTCACCCCTCCACTTT.

The chain recombines TRBV18 with TRBJ1-2; D perhaps matches TRBD1 (5 bases). V was pared by 3 bases and J by 5 bases, with 19 bases between. Germline lookup yields CDR1 KGHSH and CDR2 LQKENI. There are 16 residues in the CDR3. For the CDR3, the DNA is TGTGCCAGCTCACCCGCTGCGGGACGAGCTCCATATGGCTACACCTTC. Protein product: CASSPAAGRAPYGYTF.

The genes are TRBV4-1 and TRBJ1-6, with 7 bases aligning to TRBD1. V trimming: 5 bases; J trimming: 5 bases; junction bases outside the gene matches: 9. Germline lookup yields CDR1 MGHRA and CDR2 YSYEKL. This CDR3 is 16 amino acids long. The chain's CDR3 is CASSTNMGTDNSPLHF. CDR3 DNA: TGCGCCAGCAGCACTAATATGGGGACAGATAATTCACCCCTCCACTTT.

The chain couples TRBV9 to TRBJ1-1; TRBD1 matches at 8 bases. After removal of 0 bases from V and 7 bases from J, the junction contained 8 bases not matched to a gene. The CDR3 extends over 15 amino acids. The germline V gene has CDR1 SGDLS and CDR2 YYNGEE. The CDR3 loop is CASSVVTGVKVEAFF. The CDR3 coding sequence is TGTGCCAGCAGCGTAGTGACAGGGGTGAAGGTTGAAGCTTTCTTT.

CDR3 bases: TGTGCCAGCGAACAGGGGGGAGGGACTGAAGCTTTCTTT. Residues: CASEQGGGTEAFF. This sequence joins TRBV5-4 and TRBJ1-1; 8 bases map to TRBD1. The J segment lost 5 bases and the V segment lost 7 bases, leaving 7 bases of the junction unmatched. CDR3 length: 13 residues. Germline V gives CDR1 SGHNT, CDR2 YYREEE (reference sequence).

The chain recombines TRBV28 with TRBJ1-2; D perhaps matches TRBD1 (5 bases). Trimming removed 6 bases at V and 1 base at J, with 15 bases between. Germline loops: CDR1 MDHEN, CDR2 SYDVKM. The CDR3 is made up of 15 amino acids. The CDR3 loop is CASSSRRGSNYGYTF. CDR3 nucleotides: TGTGCCAGCAGCTCACGGCGGGGGAGTAACTATGGCTACACCTTC.

V is TRBV6-1 and J is TRBJ1-2; D perhaps matches TRBD1 (6 bases). CDR1 is MNHNS, CDR2 SASEGT, per germline. The CDR3 totals 16 residues. V lost 3 bases, J lost 2 bases, and 16 bases lay in between. The CDR3 sequence is CASSDPTGQINYGYTF. The CDR3 coding sequence is TGTGCCAGCAGTGACCCCACAGGACAGATAAACTATGGCTACACCTTC.

J is TRBJ1-4 and V is TRBV3-1 (or the pseudogene TRBV3-2), with 8 bases fitting TRBD1. The CDR3 consists of 16 residues. The germline gives CDR1 LGHDT, CDR2 YNNKEL (reference sequence). V lost 1 base to trimming and J lost 2 bases; unmatched junction nucleotides: 3. The CDR3 nucleotides read TGTGCCAGCAGCCAAGTCCAGGGGGCGACTAATGAAAAACTGTTTTTT. Residues: CASSQVQGATNEKLFF.

This clone is a singleton in its sample. The chain couples TRBV11-2 to TRBJ1-3, with D possibly TRBD1 on 6 matching bases. V was cut by 0 bases and J by 4 bases, with 10 bases left in between. There are 15 residues in the CDR3. Looked up from germline, CDR1 is SGHAT and CDR2 is FQNNGV. The CDR3 nucleotides are TGTGCCAGCAGCTTAGATCCAGGGGTAGGAAACACCATATATTTT. Amino acid sequence: CASSLDPGVGNTIYF.

J is TRBJ2-1 and V is TRBV4-3, with 12 bases aligning to TRBD2. CDR1 LGHNA and CDR2 YSLEER come from the germline V gene. The CDR3 runs to 18 residues. J was trimmed by 1 base and V by 0 bases; bases with no gene match: 4. CDR3 DNA: TGCGCCAGCAGCCAAGATTTACTAGCGGGAGGATCCTACAATGAGCAGTTCTTC. This gives the protein CASSQDLLAGGSYNEQFF.

The rearrangement joins TRBV25-1 to TRBJ2-1; 9 bases line up with TRBD2. The CDR3 has 14 residues. Germline assignment: CDR1 MGHDK and CDR2 SYGVNS. The V segment lost 7 bases and the J segment 3 bases; nucleotides outside the gene matches: 4. DNA of the CDR3: TGTGCCAGCAAAAGCGGGGGGCTCTACAATGAGCAGTTCTTC. Encoded protein: CASKSGGLYNEQFF.

There are a few counts of this clone. The rearrangement links TRBV30 to TRBJ1-2; D call uncertain. Looked up from germline, CDR1 is GTSNPN and CDR2 is SVGIG (reference sequence). This CDR3 is 15 amino acids long. V lost 1 base to trimming and J lost 7 bases, with 19 bases between them. In DNA, the CDR3 is TGTGCCTGGAGTGACCCGAACACCCGCCGGGGTGGCTACACCTTC. Its protein is CAWSDPNTRRGGYTF. The complete variable domain, with remaining parts taken from reference TRBV30 and TRBJ1-2, reads SQTIHQWPATLVQPVGSPLSLECTVEGTSNPNLYWYRQAAGRGLQLLFYSVGIGQISSEVPQNLSASRPQDRQFILSSKKLLLSDSGFYLCAWSDPNTRRGGYTFGSGTRLTVV.

The rearrangement joins TRBV7-8 to TRBJ2-1; 10 bases agree with TRBD1. Germline values: CDR1 SGHVS, CDR2 FQNEAQ. V lost 5 bases to trimming and J lost 8 bases; unmatched junction nucleotides: 12. The CDR3 is made up of 16 amino acids. The CDR3 loop is CASSRTGGIVVDEQFF. Written as DNA, the CDR3 is TGTGCCAGCAGCCGGACAGGGGGTATCGTTGTAGATGAGCAGTTCTTC.